This T cell receptor (beta chain) was sequenced for a study of regulatory T cells in long-lasting Graves disease. Study information: The definition of persistent Graves' disease was over 5 years of antithyroid drugs with positive TSH receptor antibodies.

Noted time point: persistent/refractory GD, antithyroid drugs over 5 years with positive TRAb. The authors made the TCR library using RNA they extracted from PBMCs. The CDR3 has 12 residues. Germline values: CDR1 LGHDT, CDR2 YNNKEL (reference sequence). V was cut by 4 bases and J by 4 bases, with 7 bases left in between. Building of the TCR beta libraries involved iRepertoire HTBI primers and Arm-PCR of CDR3 regions. TCRdb independently ran MiXCR on the multiplex PCR reads; one entry per CDR3 protein. This repertoire shows 500,000 to 700,000 distinct CDR3 sequences, 25% to 30% found once; its top ten account for under 50%.

Sequenced material: peripheral blood mononuclear cells (PBMCs), taken when the disease was refractory, from a patient treated with antithyroid drugs. This chain links TRBV3-1 with TRBJ1-1; D not certain. This sequence originates from a female donor with Graves disease. The CDR3: CASSRSATEAFF. CDR3 bases: TGTGCCAGCAGCCGGTCCGCCACTGAAGCTTTCTTT.